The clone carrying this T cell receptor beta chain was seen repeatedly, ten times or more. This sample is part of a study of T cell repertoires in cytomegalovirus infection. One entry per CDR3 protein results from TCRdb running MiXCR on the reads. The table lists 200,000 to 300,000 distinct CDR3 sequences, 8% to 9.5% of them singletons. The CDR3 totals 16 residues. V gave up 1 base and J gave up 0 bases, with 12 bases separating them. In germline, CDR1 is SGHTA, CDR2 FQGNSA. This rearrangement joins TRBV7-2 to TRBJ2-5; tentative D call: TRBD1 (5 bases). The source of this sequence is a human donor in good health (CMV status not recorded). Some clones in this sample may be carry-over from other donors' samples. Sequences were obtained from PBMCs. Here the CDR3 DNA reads TGTGCCAGCAGCTTAGTCCAGGGTTGGTACCAAGAGACCCAGTACTTC. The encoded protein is CASSLVQGWYQETQYF. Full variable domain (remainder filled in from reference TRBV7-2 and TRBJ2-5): GAGVSQSPSNKVTEKGKDVELRCDPISGHTALYWYRQSLGQGLEFLIYFQGNSAPDKSGLPSDRFSAERTGGSVSTLTIQRTQQEDSAVYLCASSLVQGWYQETQYFGPGTRLLVL.